The 32 T cell receptor beta chains below come from one sample, sequenced in a study of blood T cell repertoires in COVID-19. Sequencing used immunoSEQ multiplex PCR; TCRdb keeps in-frame clones, though not all of them. The repertoire holds about 190,000 clones, with about four fifths as singletons. Sequenced: PBMCs or T cells enriched from blood (not recorded which). These receptors were collected from a woman in her twenties or thirties who had recovered from COVID-19.

The chain joins TRBV30 to TRBJ2-3; tentatively, D is TRBD2 (6 bases). Trimming took off 0 bases at V and 5 bases at J, with 9 bases between the two ends. CDR3 size: 13 residues. The germline CDR1 and CDR2 sequences are GTSNPN and SVGIG (reference sequence). CDR3 nucleotides: TGTGCCTGGAGTGTTCGGGAGAGAGATACGCAGTATTTT. This codes for CAWSVRERDTQYF.

This rearrangement joins TRBV27 to TRBJ2-1, with 9 bases identical to TRBD1. CDR3 length: 16 residues. Germline V gene lookup returns CDR1 MNHEY and CDR2 SMNVEV (reference sequence). Losses at the gene ends were 5 bases for V and 6 bases for J; bases not matched to a gene: 11. CDR3 residues: CASSPWTGENPNEQFF. CDR3 bases: TGTGCCAGCAGTCCCTGGACAGGGGAGAACCCCAATGAGCAGTTCTTC.

This chain joins TRBV5-4 and TRBJ1-5, with TRBD1 as a possible D gene (6 bases). The CDR3 is 15 amino acids. Germline V gene lookup returns CDR1 SGHNT and CDR2 YYREEE (reference sequence). V lost 0 bases, J lost 6 bases, and 13 bases lay in between. CDR3 amino acids: CASSLGGGGSQPQHF. In DNA, the CDR3 is TGTGCCAGCAGCTTGGGAGGGGGTGGTAGTCAGCCCCAGCATTTT.

This sequence joins TRBV28 and TRBJ1-6; D not resolved. V lost 7 bases to trimming and J lost 7 bases, with 14 bases between them. In germline, CDR1 is MDHEN, CDR2 SYDVKM. The CDR3 spans 14 residues. The CDR3 here is CASNFPSPNSPLHF. As DNA, the CDR3 is TGTGCCAGCAACTTTCCTAGCCCCAATTCACCCCTCCACTTT.

This clone was seen many times. In DNA form, the CDR3 reads TGTGCCAGCAGTTATCAGGGGGCGAAAGAAAAACTGTTTTTT. It translates to CASSYQGAKEKLFF. The chain employs TRBV28 and TRBJ1-4, with TRBD1 matching over 8 bases. Trimming took 4 bases from V and 8 from J; bases not matched to a gene: 6. There are 14 residues in the CDR3. Germline lookup yields CDR1 MDHEN and CDR2 SYDVKM.

The chain couples TRBV6-1 to TRBJ2-7; D is undetermined. Germline values: CDR1 MNHNS, CDR2 SASEGT. The CDR3 totals 15 residues. V gave up 3 bases and J gave up 4 bases, with 16 bases separating them. This chain's CDR3 is CASSESYAGLYEQYV. In DNA, the CDR3 is TGTGCCAGCAGTGAGTCCTATGCAGGATTGTACGAGCAGTACGTC.

This chain links TRBV6-5 with TRBJ2-3, with D possibly matching TRBD2 (5 bases). Germline V CDR1 and CDR2: MNHEY, SVGAGI. Trimming took off 9 bases at V and 4 bases at J, with 17 bases between the two ends. The length of the CDR3 is 14 residues. CDR3 region: CASVTGGSADTQYF. CDR3 bases: TGTGCCAGTGTGACTGGAGGTTCGGCAGATACGCAGTATTTT.

The V gene is TRBV27, the J gene TRBJ2-7; a weak D match, TRBD2 (5 bases). Germline V gives CDR1 MNHEY, CDR2 SMNVEV (reference sequence). There are 14 residues in the CDR3. V was trimmed by 5 bases and J by 2 bases, leaving 13 bases between them. CDR3 in amino acids: CASSMQRGPYEQYV. CDR3 nucleotide sequence: TGTGCCAGCAGTATGCAACGGGGTCCCTACGAGCAGTACGTC.

The genes are TRBV7-2 and TRBJ1-5, with D maybe TRBD1 (5 bases). The CDR3 runs to 14 residues. Trimming stripped 5 bases from V and 3 bases from J, with 11 bases between. Germline CDR1 and CDR2: SGHTA and FQGNSA. The CDR3 bases are TGTGCCAGCAGCCAAGACAGTATCAATCAGCCCCAGCATTTT. Encoded protein: CASSQDSINQPQHF.

V and J are TRBV6-5 and TRBJ1-5; D not certain. From germline, CDR1 is MNHEY and CDR2 SVGAGI. The CDR3 covers 13 residues. The V end lost 8 bases, the J end lost 0 bases, and 8 bases lay between the germline ends. The DNA of the CDR3 is TGTGCCAGCTCCCTCGGTAGCAATCAGCCCCAGCATTTT. Amino acids: CASSLGSNQPQHF.

V is TRBV12-3 or TRBV12-4 and J is TRBJ2-2; D perhaps matches TRBD1 (6 bases). Trimming removed 5 bases from V and 6 bases from J, with 10 bases in between. The length of the CDR3 is 13 residues. In nucleotides, the CDR3 is TGTGCCAGCAGTCACCAGGGGTCCGGGGAGCTGTTTTTT. Protein sequence: CASSHQGSGELFF.

Only one count was recorded for this clone. V usage is TRBV18 and J usage is TRBJ1-4; TRBD1 matches at 7 bases. The V gene end was trimmed by 3 bases and the J gene end by 4 bases; junction bases not matched to a gene: 5. The germline V gene has CDR1 KGHSH and CDR2 LQKENI. The CDR3 consists of 15 residues. The CDR3 sequence is CASSPKGADNEKLFF. The DNA of the CDR3 is TGTGCCAGCTCACCCAAGGGGGCGGATAATGAAAAACTGTTTTTT.

A remark on this clone: Distinct nucleotide sequences in the sample also encode this CDR3. The gene calls are TRBV5-1 and TRBJ1-1, with D perhaps matching TRBD1 (6 bases). The germline gives CDR1 SGHRS, CDR2 YFSETQ. The ends were cut back, 0 bases at V and 4 bases at J, with 10 bases in the middle. This CDR3 is 14 amino acids long. In DNA form, the CDR3 reads TGCGCCAGCAGCTTGGGGGTAGGGGGCACTGAAGCTTTCTTT. Encoded protein: CASSLGVGGTEAFF.

This clone has a single count. V usage is TRBV7-9 and J usage is TRBJ1-2, with TRBD1 identical over 7 bases. The CDR3 extends over 13 amino acids. Germline V lookup: CDR1 SEHNR, CDR2 FQNEAQ (reference sequence). Trimming took 6 bases from V and 2 from J; bases not matched to a gene: 3. The CDR3 loop reads CASRQGVNYGYTF. The CDR3 nucleotides are TGTGCCAGCAGGCAGGGGGTAAACTATGGCTACACCTTC. The full variable domain, completed using reference TRBV7-9 and TRBJ1-2, is DTGVSQNPRHKITKRGQNVTFRCDPISEHNRLYWYRQTLGQGPEFLTYFQNEAQLEKSRLLSDRFSAERPKGSFSTLEIQRTEQGDSAMYLCASRQGVNYGYTFGSGTRLTVV.

V usage is TRBV7-2 and J usage is TRBJ1-3, with D unresolved. V was clipped by 6 bases and J by 0 bases, with 9 bases between them. CDR3 length: 14 amino acids. Germline CDR1 and CDR2: SGHTA and FQGNSA. The CDR3 loop is CASREASSGNTIYF. The CDR3 bases are TGTGCCAGCAGGGAGGCCAGCTCTGGAAACACCATATATTTT. The full variable domain, completed using reference TRBV7-2 and TRBJ1-3, is GAGVSQSPSNKVTEKGKDVELRCDPISGHTALYWYRQSLGQGLEFLIYFQGNSAPDKSGLPSDRFSAERTGGSVSTLTIQRTQQEDSAVYLCASREASSGNTIYFGEGSWLTVV.

This clone was seen just once. The chain is built from TRBV30 and TRBJ2-2, with D unresolved. The germline V gene has CDR1 GTSNPN and CDR2 SVGIG (reference sequence). The germline V and J ends were trimmed by 3 bases and 2 bases, with 10 bases remaining between them. The CDR3 contains 14 residues. CDR3 sequence reads: CAWRSQINTGELFF. The DNA of the CDR3 is TGTGCCTGGAGAAGTCAGATAAACACCGGGGAGCTGTTTTTT.

This chain joins TRBV21-1 and TRBJ2-7; TRBD2, the table's D call, was not compared with the DNA. TRBV21-1 is termed a pseudogene. The CDR3 extends over 16 amino acids. The CDR3 coding sequence is TGTGCCAGCAGCACTGAGACTAGCGGGGGGAGTTACGAGCAGTACGTC. Translating it yields CASSTETSGGSYEQYV.

This rearrangement joins TRBV24-1 to TRBJ2-3, with TRBD2 matching 9 bases. V was clipped by 6 bases and J by 4 bases; unmatched bases: 4. The germline CDR1 and CDR2 sequences are KGHDR and SFDVKD. The CDR3 spans 14 residues. CDR3 in DNA: TGTGCCACCAGTCTAGCGGGATCGGCAGATACGCAGTATTTT. This sequence encodes CATSLAGSADTQYF.

The chain recombines TRBV3-1 (or the pseudogene TRBV3-2) with TRBJ2-3; 9 positions agree with TRBD2. The CDR3 has 13 amino acids. The germline CDR1 and CDR2 sequences are LGHDT and YNNKEL (reference sequence). J was trimmed by 7 bases and V by 3 bases; bases with no gene match: 2. The CDR3 region has the DNA TGTGCCAGCAGCCATAGCGGGGGACATACGCAGTATTTT. Residues: CASSHSGGHTQYF.

V is TRBV7-9 and J is TRBJ2-6, with D perhaps TRBD2 (6 bases). The germline CDR1 and CDR2 sequences are SEHNR and FQNEAQ (reference sequence). The CDR3 covers 18 residues. Trimming took 2 bases from V and 0 from J, leaving 14 bases between them. The CDR3 DNA follows: TGTGCCAGCAGCTTAAGCTGCGGACTATACTCTGGGGCCAACGTCCTGACTTTC. Protein sequence: CASSLSCGLYSGANVLTF.

This clone was observed a single time. The chain employs TRBV28 and TRBJ2-1, with D possibly TRBD2 on 5 matching bases. Trimming took 2 bases from V and 9 from J, leaving 5 bases between them. Germline lookup yields CDR1 MDHEN and CDR2 SYDVKM. CDR3 length: 11 residues. Here the CDR3 reads CASSLEGEQFF. DNA for the CDR3: TGTGCCAGCAGTTTAGAGGGTGAGCAGTTCTTC.

This clone was found a few times. This chain uses TRBV6-2 or TRBV6-3 with TRBJ2-3, with D tentatively TRBD1 (6 bases). The CDR3 is 18 residues long. Germline CDR1 MNHEY, CDR2 SVGEGT. Trimming left V 3 bases short and J 2 bases short, with 21 bases between. CDR3 nucleotide sequence: TGTGCCAGCAGTTATTGGGGACATCGGCTTAATTCCACAGATACGCAGTATTTT. This codes for CASSYWGHRLNSTDTQYF.

This clone was detected only a few times. The J gene is TRBJ2-3, the V gene TRBV5-1; D not certain. The germline V and J ends were trimmed by 0 bases and 5 bases, with 4 bases remaining between them. The CDR3 loop spans 12 amino acids. Germline CDR1 and CDR2: SGHRS and YFSETQ. The chain's CDR3 is CASSLGLDTQYF. For the CDR3, the DNA is TGCGCCAGCAGCTTGGGACTAGATACGCAGTATTTT.

Of note for this clone: Additional DNA sequences in this sample encode the identical CDR3. The chain uses TRBV3-1 (or the pseudogene TRBV3-2) and TRBJ2-3; 9 nucleotides align to TRBD2. V was clipped by 2 bases and J by 3 bases; unmatched bases: 0. The CDR3 is 14 residues long. The germline gives CDR1 LGHDT, CDR2 YNNKEL (reference sequence). The CDR3 DNA is TGTGCCAGCAGCCAACTAGCGGGGACAGATACGCAGTATTTT. It is translated as CASSQLAGTDTQYF.

V is TRBV14 and J is TRBJ2-1, with a possible D match to TRBD1 (5 bases). This CDR3 contains 15 residues. Trimming stripped 0 bases from V and 0 bases from J, with 6 bases between. Looked up from germline, CDR1 is SGHDN and CDR2 is FVKESK. CDR3 in amino acids: CASSQDQGSYNEQFF. The CDR3 DNA follows: TGTGCCAGCAGCCAAGATCAGGGCTCCTACAATGAGCAGTTCTTC.

The chain recombines TRBV5-1 with TRBJ2-5; 8 bases match TRBD2. The germline V gene has CDR1 SGHRS and CDR2 YFSETQ. This CDR3 is 14 amino acids long. Trimming cost V 8 bases and J 2 bases; bases outside gene matches: 8. The CDR3 bases are TGCGCCAGTACCAGGGGACTAGGTCAAGAGACCCAGTACTTC. This gives the protein CASTRGLGQETQYF.

This clone was seen more than once but under ten times. The chain uses TRBV4-2 and TRBJ1-1, with D unclear. CDR3 length: 14 amino acids. Germline loops: CDR1 LGHNA, CDR2 YNFKEQ. V lost 1 base to trimming and J lost 1 base, with 7 bases between them. This chain's CDR3 is CASSQGDKNTEAFF. Written as DNA, the CDR3 is TGTGCCAGCAGCCAAGGTGACAAGAACACTGAAGCTTTCTTT.

The chain is built from TRBV3-1 (or the pseudogene TRBV3-2) and TRBJ2-1; D is possibly TRBD2 (7 bases). CDR1 LGHDT and CDR2 YNNKEL come from the germline V gene (reference sequence). The CDR3 is made up of 16 amino acids. V lost 1 base and J 5 bases, leaving 15 bases between the germline ends. The CDR3 here is CASSQGPGGLDNEQFF. DNA of the CDR3: TGTGCCAGCAGCCAAGGTCCCGGGGGGCTCGACAATGAGCAGTTCTTC.

V is TRBV11-2 and J is TRBJ2-2; unclear D gene. Between the trimmed V and J ends, which lost 0 bases and 2 bases, there was a span of 10 bases. Germline CDR1 SGHAT, CDR2 FQNNGV. The CDR3 consists of 16 residues. The CDR3, as DNA: TGTGCCAGCAGCTTAGATTTTGCCTACAACACCGGGGAGCTGTTTTTT. It yields the protein CASSLDFAYNTGELFF.

This clone was detected only a few times. The V call is TRBV9, the J call TRBJ1-6, with TRBD1 matching 7 bases. CDR3 length: 15 residues. Germline V gives CDR1 SGDLS, CDR2 YYNGEE. The J segment lost 7 bases and the V segment lost 8 bases, leaving 12 bases of the junction unmatched. CDR3 region: CASGLYGQANSPLHF. For the CDR3, the DNA is TGTGCCAGTGGGTTATACGGACAGGCAAATTCACCCCTCCACTTT.

The rearrangement joins TRBV28 to TRBJ2-5, with D possibly being TRBD1 (7 bases). Germline-derived CDR1 and CDR2 are MDHEN and SYDVKM. V was clipped by 4 bases and J by 5 bases, with 14 bases between them. The CDR3 is made up of 14 amino acids. CDR3 nucleotide sequence: TGTGCCAGCAGTTACCAGGGGGGTCTCGAGACCCAGTACTTC. Protein: CASSYQGGLETQYF.

V and J are TRBV10-3 and TRBJ2-5; D may be TRBD2 (6 bases). This CDR3 contains 17 residues. Germline V lookup: CDR1 ENHRY, CDR2 SYGVKD. V shed 3 bases and J shed 1 base, with 18 bases lying between them. In DNA, the CDR3 is TGTGCCATCAGTGACCCGCGGGGTTTCGGTTCCCAAGAGACCCAGTACTTC. This gives the protein CAISDPRGFGSQETQYF.